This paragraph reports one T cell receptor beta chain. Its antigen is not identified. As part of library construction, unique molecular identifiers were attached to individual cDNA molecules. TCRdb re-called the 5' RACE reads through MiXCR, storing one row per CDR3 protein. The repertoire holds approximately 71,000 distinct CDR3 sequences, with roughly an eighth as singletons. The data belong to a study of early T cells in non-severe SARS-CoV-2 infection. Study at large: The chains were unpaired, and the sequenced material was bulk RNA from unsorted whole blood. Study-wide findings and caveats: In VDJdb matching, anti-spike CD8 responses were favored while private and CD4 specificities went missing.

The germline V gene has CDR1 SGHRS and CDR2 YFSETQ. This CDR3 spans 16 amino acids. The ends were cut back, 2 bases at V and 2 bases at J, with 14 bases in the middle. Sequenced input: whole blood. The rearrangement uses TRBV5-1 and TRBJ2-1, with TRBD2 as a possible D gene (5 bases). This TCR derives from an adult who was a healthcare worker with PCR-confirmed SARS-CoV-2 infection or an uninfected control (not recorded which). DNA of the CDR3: TGCGCCAGCAGCTTAGATAGCGTTGACACCTACAATGAGCAGTTCTTC. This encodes CASSLDSVDTYNEQFF. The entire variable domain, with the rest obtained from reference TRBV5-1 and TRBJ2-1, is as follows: KAGVTQTPRYLIKTRGQQVTLSCSPISGHRSVSWYQQTPGQGLQFLFEYFSETQRNKGNFPGRFSGRQFSNSRSEMNVSTLELGDSALYLCASSLDSVDTYNEQFFGPGTRLTVL.